This T cell receptor (beta chain) was sequenced in a study of T cell responses to AZD1222 COVID-19 vaccine. Study background: Researchers grouped second doses given at about 4 or about 12 weeks into one pool. Notes on the study in general: The study found vaccine-associated CD4 TCRs spanning spike, dominant at 160-218 and 743-854.

Sequencing was performed with immunoSEQ multiplex PCR; in TCRdb, only in-frame clones are kept and a portion is missing. The sample lists tens of thousands of clones; nearly 90% were seen once. With regard to this clone: Its specificity is unknown.

With 0 bases removed from V and 3 bases from J, the gap between germline ends came to 4 bases. This CDR3 spans 14 amino acids. Germline V gene lookup returns CDR1 SGDLS and CDR2 YYNGEE. The clonotype comes from an adult in good health. The gene calls are TRBV9 and TRBJ2-6; D is unresolved. The sequencing used peripheral blood, collected on day 0 of AZD1222 vaccination. CDR3 coding DNA: TGTGCCAGCAGCGTAGCCGATGGGGCCAACGTCCTGACTTTC. It codes for CASSVADGANVLTF.